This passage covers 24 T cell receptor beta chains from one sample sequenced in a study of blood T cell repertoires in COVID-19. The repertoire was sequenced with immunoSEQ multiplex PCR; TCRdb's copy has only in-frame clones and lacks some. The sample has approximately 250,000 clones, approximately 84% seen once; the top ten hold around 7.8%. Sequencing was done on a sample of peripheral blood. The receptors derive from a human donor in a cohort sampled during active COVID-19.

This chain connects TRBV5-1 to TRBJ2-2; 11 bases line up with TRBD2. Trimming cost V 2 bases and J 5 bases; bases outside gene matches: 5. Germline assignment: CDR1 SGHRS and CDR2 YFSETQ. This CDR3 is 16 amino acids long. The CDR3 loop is CASSFTSGSVTGELFF. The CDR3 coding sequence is TGCGCCAGCAGCTTCACTAGCGGGAGCGTGACCGGGGAGCTGTTTTTT.

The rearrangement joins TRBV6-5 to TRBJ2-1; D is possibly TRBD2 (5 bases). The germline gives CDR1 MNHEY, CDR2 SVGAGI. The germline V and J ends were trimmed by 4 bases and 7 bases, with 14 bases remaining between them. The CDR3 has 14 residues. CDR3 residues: CASSSPGVGNEQFF. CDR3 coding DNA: TGTGCCAGCAGTTCCCCCGGGGTGGGAAATGAGCAGTTCTTC.

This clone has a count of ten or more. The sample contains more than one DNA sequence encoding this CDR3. CDR3 coding DNA: TGTGCCATCAGCCTCGGGAATGAGCAGTTCTTC. Translating gives CAISLGNEQFF. J is TRBJ2-1 and V is TRBV10-3; D unclear. CDR1 is ENHRY, CDR2 SYGVKD, per germline. Trimming cost V 6 bases and J 7 bases, with 7 bases left between them. The CDR3 is made up of 11 amino acids.

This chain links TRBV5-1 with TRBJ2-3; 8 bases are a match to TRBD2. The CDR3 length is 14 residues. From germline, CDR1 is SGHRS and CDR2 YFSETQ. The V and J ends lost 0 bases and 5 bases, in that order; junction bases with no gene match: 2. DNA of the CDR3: TGCGCCAGCAGCTTGGCAGCGGGAGTAGATACGCAGTATTTT. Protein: CASSLAAGVDTQYF.

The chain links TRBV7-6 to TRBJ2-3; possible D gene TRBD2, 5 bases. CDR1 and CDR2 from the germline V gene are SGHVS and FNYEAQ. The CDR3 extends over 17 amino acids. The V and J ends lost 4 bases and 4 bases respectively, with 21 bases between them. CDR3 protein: CASSWRLWASSSDTQYF. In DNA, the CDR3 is TGTGCCAGCAGCTGGCGACTCTGGGCTAGCTCTTCAGATACGCAGTATTTT.

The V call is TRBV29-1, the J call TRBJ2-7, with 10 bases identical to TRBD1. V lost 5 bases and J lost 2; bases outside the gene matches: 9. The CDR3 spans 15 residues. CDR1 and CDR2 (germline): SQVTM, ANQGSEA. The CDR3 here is CSVKTGTGATYEQYF. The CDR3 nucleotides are TGCAGCGTTAAAACCGGGACAGGGGCTACCTACGAGCAGTACTTC.

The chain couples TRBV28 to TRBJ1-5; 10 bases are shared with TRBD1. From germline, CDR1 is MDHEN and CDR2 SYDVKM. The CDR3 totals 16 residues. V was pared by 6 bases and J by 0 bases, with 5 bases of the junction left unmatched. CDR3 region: CASRRDRGLSNQPQHF. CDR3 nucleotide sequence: TGTGCCAGCAGGCGTGACAGGGGGCTTAGCAATCAGCCCCAGCATTTT.

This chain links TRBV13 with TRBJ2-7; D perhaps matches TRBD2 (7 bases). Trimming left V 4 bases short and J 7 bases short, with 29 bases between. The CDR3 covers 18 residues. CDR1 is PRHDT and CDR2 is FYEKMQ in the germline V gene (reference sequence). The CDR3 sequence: CASSSYTLGGPGTGEQYF. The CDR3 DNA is TGTGCCAGCAGCTCCTATACTCTGGGGGGGCCCGGAACTGGGGAGCAGTACTTC.

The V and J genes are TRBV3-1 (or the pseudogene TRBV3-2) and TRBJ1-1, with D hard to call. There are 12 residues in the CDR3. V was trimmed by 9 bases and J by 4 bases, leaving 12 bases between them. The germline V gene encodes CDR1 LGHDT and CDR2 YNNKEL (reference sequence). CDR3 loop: CASVSTGTEAFF. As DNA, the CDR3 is TGTGCCAGTGTCTCGACGGGCACTGAAGCTTTCTTT.

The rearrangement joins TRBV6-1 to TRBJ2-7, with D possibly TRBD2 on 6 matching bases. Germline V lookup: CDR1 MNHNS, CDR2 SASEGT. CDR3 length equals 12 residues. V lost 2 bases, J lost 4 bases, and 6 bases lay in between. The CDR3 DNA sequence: TGTGCCAGCAGTGAACGGGGGTACGAGCAGTACTTC. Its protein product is CASSERGYEQYF.

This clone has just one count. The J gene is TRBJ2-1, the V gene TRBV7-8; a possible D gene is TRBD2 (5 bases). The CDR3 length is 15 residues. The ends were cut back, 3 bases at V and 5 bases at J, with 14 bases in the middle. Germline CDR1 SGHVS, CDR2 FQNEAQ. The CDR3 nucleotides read TGTGCCAGCAGCTTGCGGACTCGACAAAACAATGAGCAGTTCTTC. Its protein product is CASSLRTRQNNEQFF.

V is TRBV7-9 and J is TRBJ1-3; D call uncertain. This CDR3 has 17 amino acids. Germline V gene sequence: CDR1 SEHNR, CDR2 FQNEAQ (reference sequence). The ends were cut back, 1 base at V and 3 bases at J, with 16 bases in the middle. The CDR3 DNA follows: TGTGCCAGCAGCTTAGATGCAGGCTCTAAACTTGGAAACACCATATATTTT. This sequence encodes CASSLDAGSKLGNTIYF.

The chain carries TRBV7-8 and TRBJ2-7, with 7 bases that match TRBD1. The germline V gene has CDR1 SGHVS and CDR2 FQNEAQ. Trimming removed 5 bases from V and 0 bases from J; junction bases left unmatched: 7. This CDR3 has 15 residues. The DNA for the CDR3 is TGTGCCAGCAGCGAGGACAGGAGGCCCTCCTACGAGCAGTACTTC. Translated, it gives CASSEDRRPSYEQYF.

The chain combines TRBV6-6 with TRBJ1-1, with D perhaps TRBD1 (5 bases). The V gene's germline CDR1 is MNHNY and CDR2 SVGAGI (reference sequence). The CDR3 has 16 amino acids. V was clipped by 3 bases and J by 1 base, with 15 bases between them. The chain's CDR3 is CASSYPAGLENTEAFF. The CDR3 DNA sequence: TGTGCCAGCAGTTATCCGGCAGGGTTGGAGAACACTGAAGCTTTCTTT.

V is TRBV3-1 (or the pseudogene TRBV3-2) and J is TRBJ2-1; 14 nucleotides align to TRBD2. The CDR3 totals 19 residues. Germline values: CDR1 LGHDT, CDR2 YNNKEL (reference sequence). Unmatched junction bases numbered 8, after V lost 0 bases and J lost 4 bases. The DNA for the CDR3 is TGTGCCAGCAGCCAAGACCCCAGACTAGCGGGAGGGTGGTACAATGAGCAGTTCTTC. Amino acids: CASSQDPRLAGGWYNEQFF.

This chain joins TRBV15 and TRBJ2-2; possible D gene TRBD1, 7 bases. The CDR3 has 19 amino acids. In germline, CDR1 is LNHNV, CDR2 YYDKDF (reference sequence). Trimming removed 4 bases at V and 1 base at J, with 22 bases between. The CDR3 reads CATSTGGPGGTLNTGELFF. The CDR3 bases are TGTGCCACCAGCACAGGAGGGCCAGGGGGGACCTTGAACACCGGGGAGCTGTTTTTT.

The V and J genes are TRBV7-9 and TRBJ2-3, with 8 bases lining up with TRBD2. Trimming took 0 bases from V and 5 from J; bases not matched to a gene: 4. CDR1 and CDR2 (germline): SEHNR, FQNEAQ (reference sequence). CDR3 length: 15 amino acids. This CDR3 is CASSLATSGQDTQYF. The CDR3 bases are TGTGCCAGCAGCTTAGCCACTAGCGGACAAGATACGCAGTATTTT.

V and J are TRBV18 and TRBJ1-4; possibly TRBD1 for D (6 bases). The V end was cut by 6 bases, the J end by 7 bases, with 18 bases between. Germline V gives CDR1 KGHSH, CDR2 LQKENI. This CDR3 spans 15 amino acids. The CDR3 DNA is TGTGCCAGCTCCCTTTACGGGGGGCGCTCTGAAAAACTGTTTTTT. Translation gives CASSLYGGRSEKLFF.

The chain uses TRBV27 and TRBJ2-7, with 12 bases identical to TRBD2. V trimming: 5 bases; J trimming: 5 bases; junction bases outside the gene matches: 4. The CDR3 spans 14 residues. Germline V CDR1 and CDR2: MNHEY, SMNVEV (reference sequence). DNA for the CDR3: TGTGCCAGCAGTCCTGGACTAGCGGGACACGAGCAGTACTTC. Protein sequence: CASSPGLAGHEQYF.

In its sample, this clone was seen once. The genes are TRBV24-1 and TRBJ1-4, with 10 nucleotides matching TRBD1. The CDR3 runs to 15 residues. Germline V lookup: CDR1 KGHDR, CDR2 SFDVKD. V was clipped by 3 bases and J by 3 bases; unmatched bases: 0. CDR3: CATSDGQGANEKLFF. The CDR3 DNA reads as TGTGCCACCAGTGATGGACAGGGGGCTAATGAAAAACTGTTTTTT.

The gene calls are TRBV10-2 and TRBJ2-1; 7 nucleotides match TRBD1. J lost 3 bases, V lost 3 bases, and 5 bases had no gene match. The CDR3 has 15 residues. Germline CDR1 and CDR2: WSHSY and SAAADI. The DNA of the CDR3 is TGCGCCAGCAGTGAAGGACAGGCCTACTACAATGAGCAGTTCTTC. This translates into CASSEGQAYYNEQFF.

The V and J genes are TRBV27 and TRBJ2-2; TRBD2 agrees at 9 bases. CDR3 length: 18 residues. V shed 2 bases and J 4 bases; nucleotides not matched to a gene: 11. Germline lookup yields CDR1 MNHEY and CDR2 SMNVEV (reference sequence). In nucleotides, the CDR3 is TGTGCCAGCAGTTTAGGTCTAGCGGGGAGAGGGGGCACCGGGGAGCTGTTTTTT. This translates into CASSLGLAGRGGTGELFF.

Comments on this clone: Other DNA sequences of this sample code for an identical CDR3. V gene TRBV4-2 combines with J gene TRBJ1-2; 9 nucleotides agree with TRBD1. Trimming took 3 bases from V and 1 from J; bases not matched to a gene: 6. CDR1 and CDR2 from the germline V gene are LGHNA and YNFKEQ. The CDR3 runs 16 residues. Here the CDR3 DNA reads TGTGCCAGCAGCCAGGATCCGGGACAGGGTAACTATGGCTACACCTTC. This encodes CASSQDPGQGNYGYTF.

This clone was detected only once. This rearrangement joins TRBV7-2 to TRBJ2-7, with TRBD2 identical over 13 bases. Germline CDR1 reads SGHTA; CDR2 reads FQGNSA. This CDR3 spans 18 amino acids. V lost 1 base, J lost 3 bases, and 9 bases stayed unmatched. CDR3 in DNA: TGTGCCAGCAGCTTAGTAGGCACTAGCGGGGGGGAGCACTACGAGCAGTACTTC. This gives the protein CASSLVGTSGGEHYEQYF. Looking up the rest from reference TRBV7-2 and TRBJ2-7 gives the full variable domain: GAGVSQSPSNKVTEKGKDVELRCDPISGHTALYWYRQSLGQGLEFLIYFQGNSAPDKSGLPSDRFSAERTGGSVSTLTIQRTQQEDSAVYLCASSLVGTSGGEHYEQYFGPGTRLTVT.